The 15 T cell receptor beta chains below all came from one sample that was sequenced in a study of T-cell memory formation after mild COVID-19 (dated by TCRdb to the early 2020s). Libraries were prepared through 5' RACE. Sequencing relied on an Illumina NovaSeq 6000. TCRdb's own reprocessing of the public reads used fastp at Q25 and MiXCR and kept productive beta chains. Identical CDR3 protein sequences are pooled into one entry, listed with their most common genes and DNA. The table for this sample lists approximately 450,000 distinct CDR3 sequences; over 15% of them were counted only once. The ten largest clones take up 9% to 15% of the sample. The specimen sequenced was PBMCs or a T cell subset sorted from them (not recorded which). These receptors were obtained from an adult woman who had mild COVID-19 (a few samples of this study predate the infection). The sample titles of this study are shuffled in the database, so cell type and time point are left out; the donor was told from shared clones.

This clonotype was observed a few times. The chain couples TRBV3-1 to TRBJ2-2; 7 positions match TRBD2. The V and J ends lost 1 base and 1 base, in that order; junction bases with no gene match: 6. In germline, CDR1 is LGHDT, CDR2 YNNKEL (reference sequence). This CDR3 is 17 amino acids long. The CDR3 region is CASSQVIQRENTGELFF. The CDR3 region has the DNA TGTGCCAGCAGCCAAGTGATCCAGCGGGAGAACACCGGGGAGCTGTTTTTT. The full variable domain, rest sourced from reference TRBV3-1 and TRBJ2-2, is DTAVSQTPKYLVTQMGNDKSIKCEQNLGHDTMYWYKQDSKKFLKIMFSYNNKELIINETVPNRFSPKSPDKAHLNLHINSLELGDSAVYFCASSQVIQRENTGELFFGEGSRLTVL.

This chain links TRBV4-3 with TRBJ2-5, with 15 positions matching TRBD2. CDR1 LGHNA and CDR2 YSLEER come from the germline V gene. The CDR3 extends over 18 amino acids. V trimming: 0 bases; J trimming: 4 bases; junction bases outside the gene matches: 6. In DNA, the CDR3 is TGCGCCAGCAGCCAAGATTCCTCGGGACTAGCGGGGGGAGAGACCCAGTACTTC. The encoded protein is CASSQDSSGLAGGETQYF.

This clonotype came up a few times. The gene calls are TRBV7-9 and TRBJ1-2; no definite D call. Germline CDR1 SEHNR, CDR2 FQNEAQ (reference sequence). The CDR3 is 14 amino acids. V was clipped by 3 bases and J by 2 bases, with 10 bases between them. The CDR3 region is CASSFAGLNYGYTF. For the CDR3, the DNA is TGTGCCAGCAGCTTCGCAGGTCTGAACTATGGCTACACCTTC.

For the CDR3, the DNA is TGTGCCAGCGGGGGGGGTCTTAATGAAAAACTGTTTTTT. It codes for CASGGGLNEKLFF. The rearrangement links TRBV11-2 to TRBJ1-4; TRBD1 is a possible D gene (5 bases). This CDR3 contains 13 residues. Germline CDR1 SGHAT, CDR2 FQNNGV. With 8 bases removed from V and 4 bases from J, the gap between germline ends came to 11 bases.

V is TRBV29-1 and J is TRBJ2-3; the D is unclear. Trimming shortened V by 5 bases and J by 2 bases, and 14 bases separated the two germline ends. Germline CDR1 SQVTM, CDR2 ANQGSEA. The CDR3 extends over 14 amino acids. DNA of the CDR3: TGCAGCGTTTCGGCTGCTCCCCTCACAGATACGCAGTATTTT. Its protein product is CSVSAAPLTDTQYF.

This clonotype has a handful of counts. The V call is TRBV3-1, the J call TRBJ2-7; 9 bases line up with TRBD1. CDR1 and CDR2 from the germline V gene are LGHDT and YNNKEL (reference sequence). J lost 3 bases, V lost 4 bases, and 4 bases had no gene match. The CDR3 is 14 amino acids. The CDR3 is CASSRGQGVYEQYF. In DNA, the CDR3 is TGTGCCAGCAGCCGGGGACAGGGAGTCTACGAGCAGTACTTC.

This clonotype has just a few counts. The genes are TRBV7-2 and TRBJ2-7, with TRBD2 matching over 15 bases. The length of the CDR3 is 16 residues. V shed 5 bases and J 6 bases; nucleotides not matched to a gene: 8. Germline assignment: CDR1 SGHTA and CDR2 FQGNSA. As DNA, the CDR3 is TGTGCCAGCAGCCCGGGACTAGCGGGAGGCGTCGGCGAGCAGTACTTC. Protein sequence: CASSPGLAGGVGEQYF.

This clonotype was observed a handful of times. The rearrangement links TRBV20-1 to TRBJ2-7; maybe TRBD1 (6 bases). This CDR3 region has 15 residues. Trimming pared 1 base from V and 3 bases from J, leaving 16 bases between. Looked up from germline, CDR1 is DFQATT and CDR2 is SNEGSKA (reference sequence). The CDR3 reads CSARAPGEQYYEQYF. The CDR3, as DNA: TGCAGTGCTAGAGCCCCAGGGGAGCAATACTACGAGCAGTACTTC.

V and J are TRBV4-2 and TRBJ2-7; 7 nucleotides line up with TRBD1. The CDR3 consists of 15 residues. Per the germline V gene, CDR1 is LGHNA and CDR2 is YNFKEQ. V lost 2 bases and J lost 4; bases outside the gene matches: 8. The CDR3 sequence is CASSQPPDRRYEQYF. CDR3 DNA sequence: TGTGCCAGCAGCCAACCGCCGGACAGGAGGTACGAGCAGTACTTC.

This clonotype was picked up a small number of times. The V call is TRBV6-5, the J call TRBJ2-7; D is perhaps TRBD1 or TRBD2 (5 bases each). Looked up from germline, CDR1 is MNHEY and CDR2 is SVGAGI. The CDR3 loop spans 14 amino acids. Trimming removed 6 bases from V and 3 bases from J, with 15 bases in between. The CDR3 DNA reads TGTGCCAGCAGCCCAACCGGGGCCTACTACGAGCAGTACTTC. Its protein product is CASSPTGAYYEQYF.

There are a few counts of this clonotype. The V gene is TRBV5-1, the J gene TRBJ2-7, with TRBD2 as a possible D gene (6 bases). Germline V gene data show CDR1 as SGHRS and CDR2 as YFSETQ. The CDR3 runs 14 residues. V lost 4 bases to trimming and J lost 2 bases, with 13 bases between them. CDR3 DNA sequence: TGCGCCAGCAGCCTGGGACTTGATACCTACGAGCAGTACTTC. This sequence encodes CASSLGLDTYEQYF. Full variable domain (remainder filled in from reference TRBV5-1 and TRBJ2-7): KAGVTQTPRYLIKTRGQQVTLSCSPISGHRSVSWYQQTPGQGLQFLFEYFSETQRNKGNFPGRFSGRQFSNSRSEMNVSTLELGDSALYLCASSLGLDTYEQYFGPGTRLTVT.

The V and J genes are TRBV7-2 and TRBJ2-5; 13 bases align to TRBD2. CDR1 and CDR2 from the germline V gene are SGHTA and FQGNSA. V lost 4 bases to trimming and J lost 7 bases; unmatched junction nucleotides: 12. This CDR3 has 17 amino acids. CDR3 protein: CASSYTGTSGAAGTQYF. DNA for the CDR3: TGTGCCAGCAGCTACACCGGGACTAGCGGGGCCGCTGGGACCCAGTACTTC.

This chain links TRBV5-1 with TRBJ1-6; TRBD1 might be the D (6 bases). Germline CDR1 and CDR2: SGHRS and YFSETQ. V gave up 5 bases and J gave up 9 bases, with 21 bases separating them. The CDR3 loop spans 16 amino acids. CDR3 protein: CASRYSTGLVSSPLHF. Written as DNA, the CDR3 is TGCGCCAGCAGATACTCGACAGGCCTCGTGAGTTCACCCCTCCACTTT.

J is TRBJ2-7 and V is TRBV6-6; D is possibly TRBD1 (6 bases). The CDR3 extends over 16 amino acids. V lost 5 bases to trimming and J lost 1 base, with 18 bases between them. Germline V gene sequence: CDR1 MNHNY, CDR2 SVGAGI (reference sequence). The CDR3 is CASSRAGAPESYEQYF. Written as DNA, the CDR3 is TGTGCCAGCAGTCGGGCAGGGGCCCCGGAATCCTACGAGCAGTACTTC.

This clonotype was picked up many times. This chain links TRBV7-2 with TRBJ1-5; possibly TRBD1 for D (6 bases). CDR1 and CDR2 from the germline V gene are SGHTA and FQGNSA. This CDR3 contains 14 residues. V was cut by 5 bases and J by 3 bases, with 11 bases left in between. CDR3 in DNA: TGTGCCAGCAGCCCGGACAGTTTCAATCAGCCCCAGCATTTT. It is translated as CASSPDSFNQPQHF.